A selection of T cell receptor beta chains follows, all from one sample in a study of blood T cell repertoires in COVID-19. Sequenced by immunoSEQ multiplex PCR; TCRdb stores in-frame clones only, minus some. The sample shows under 350,000 clones, approximately 89% of them seen only once. What was sequenced was PBMCs or T cells enriched from blood (not recorded which). These receptor sequences come from a woman aged 55-69 years who had recovered from COVID-19. Each CDR3 is given with its conserved first and last residue. The D gene is left open where the match is weak. Rows may omit the clone size; those that give it use once, few, many or a size class.

length: 14; J: TRBJ1-1; size: once; D: -; V: TRBV19; DNA: TGTGCCAGTAGTATATGGAGGGCAAACACTGAAGCTTTCTTT; CDR3: CASSIWRANTEAFF
length: 14; J: TRBJ1-5; size: -; D: -; V: TRBV6-5; DNA: TGTGCCAGCAGTAAACAGGGTAGGGATCAGCCCCAGCATTTT; CDR3: CASSKQGRDQPQHF
length: 15; J: TRBJ2-4; size: -; D: -; V: TRBV28; DNA: TGTGCCAGCAGTTTAAGGGGTGCCCTTCGTAACATTCAGTACTTC; CDR3: CASSLRGALRNIQYF
length: 15; J: TRBJ2-7; size: -; D: -; V: TRBV6-5; DNA: TGTGCCAGCAGTTATTCAGGAGGGTCCCCCTACGAGCAGTACTTC; CDR3: CASSYSGGSPYEQYF
length: 13; J: TRBJ1-1; size: -; D: -; V: TRBV10-3; DNA: TGTGCCATCAGGCCGGTCTTAGGGGCAGAAGCTTTCTTT; CDR3: CAIRPVLGAEAFF
length: 12; J: TRBJ1-5; size: few; D: -; V: TRBV7-6; DNA: TGTGCCAGCAGCCTCCGGGGTCAGCCCCAGCATTTT; CDR3: CASSLRGQPQHF
length: 15; J: TRBJ2-2; size: few; D: TRBD1; V: TRBV7-9; DNA: TGTGCCAGCAGCTTACCCGGGACAGGGACCGGGGAGCTGTTTTTT; CDR3: CASSLPGTGTGELFF
length: 14; J: TRBJ1-4; size: -; D: TRBD1; V: TRBV3-1/TRBV3-2; DNA: TGTGCCAGCAGCAGCGGGACAGGATTGACAAAACTGTTTTTT; CDR3: CASSSGTGLTKLFF
length: 16; J: TRBJ2-3; size: -; D: -; V: TRBV18; DNA: TGTGCCAGCTCACCCTTGAAAACAGGGAATGTAGATACGCAGTATTTT; CDR3: CASSPLKTGNVDTQYF
length: 14; J: TRBJ1-4; size: -; D: TRBD1; V: TRBV5-1; DNA: TGCGCCAGCAGTCCCGGGACAGGGAGTGAAAAACTGTTTTTT; CDR3: CASSPGTGSEKLFF
length: 11; J: TRBJ2-7; size: once; D: TRBD2; V: TRBV2; DNA: TGTGCCGTTTGGGGGGGCTACGAGCAGTACTTC; CDR3: CAVWGGYEQYF
length: 11; J: TRBJ2-1; size: -; D: -; V: TRBV28; DNA: TGTGCCAGCAGTCCTCACAATGAGCAGTTCTTC; CDR3: CASSPHNEQFF
length: 13; J: TRBJ2-1; size: -; D: -; V: TRBV6-5; DNA: TGTGCCAGCAGTACACCGGGACACCCGATGACGTTCTTC; CDR3: CASSTPGHPMTFF
length: 12; J: TRBJ1-1; size: -; D: -; V: TRBV4-1; DNA: TGCGCCAGCAGTCAGGAGAACACTGAAGCTTTCTTT; CDR3: CASSQENTEAFF
length: 15; J: TRBJ1-6; size: -; D: -; V: TRBV19; DNA: TGTGCCAGCCATCAGGGGCCCTCCTATAATTCACCCCTCCACTTT; CDR3: CASHQGPSYNSPLHF
length: 12; J: TRBJ2-3; size: -; D: -; V: TRBV28; DNA: TGTGCCAGCCATAGGGGCCCAGATACGCAGTATTTT; CDR3: CASHRGPDTQYF
length: 13; J: TRBJ1-1; size: -; D: -; V: TRBV28; DNA: TGTGCCGCCAGGGGTATGGGAATCACTGAAGCTTTCTTT; CDR3: CAARGMGITEAFF
length: 14; J: TRBJ1-2; size: -; D: TRBD1; V: TRBV9; DNA: TGTGCCAGCAGCGGGGGACAGGTGCTCTATGGCTACACCTTC; CDR3: CASSGGQVLYGYTF
length: 14; J: TRBJ1-1; size: -; D: TRBD1; V: TRBV10-1; DNA: TGCGCCAGCAGCGCAAAGCCGACAGGGAGTGAAGCTTTCTTT; CDR3: CASSAKPTGSEAFF
length: 15; J: TRBJ1-4; size: -; D: TRBD1; V: TRBV24-1; DNA: TGTGCCACCAGTGATCCCCGGGACAGTGATGAAAAACTGTTTTTT; CDR3: CATSDPRDSDEKLFF
length: 13; J: TRBJ2-5; size: -; D: -; V: TRBV3-1/TRBV3-2; DNA: TGTGCCAGCAGCCAGTGGACAAGGGCGACCCAGTACTTC; CDR3: CASSQWTRATQYF
length: 13; J: TRBJ1-3; size: -; D: TRBD1; V: TRBV30; DNA: TGTGCCTGGGACACAGGGGACGGAAACACCATATATTTT; CDR3: CAWDTGDGNTIYF
length: 17; J: TRBJ2-5; size: -; D: TRBD2; V: TRBV5-1; DNA: TGCGCCAGCAGCTTGGCTGGGACTAGCGGGAGCAGGGAGACCCAGTACTTC; CDR3: CASSLAGTSGSRETQYF
length: 16; J: TRBJ1-2; size: medium-sized; D: -; V: TRBV11-2; DNA: TGTGCCAGCAGCTTAGTTGGACAGACCACCGGCTATGGCTACACCTTC; CDR3: CASSLVGQTTGYGYTF
length: 13; J: TRBJ1-2; size: -; D: -; V: TRBV6-1; DNA: TGTGCCAGCAGTGACGGAGGGCCGAGTGGCTACACCTTC; CDR3: CASSDGGPSGYTF
length: 15; J: TRBJ1-4; size: -; D: -; V: TRBV5-1; DNA: TGCGCCAGCAGCAGGAATTGGGGGCCGGGTGAAAAACTGTTTTTT; CDR3: CASSRNWGPGEKLFF
length: 15; J: TRBJ1-5; size: -; D: TRBD1; V: TRBV5-6; DNA: TGTGCCAGCAGCTTGGGGACAGGGGCCAATCAGCCCCAGCATTTT; CDR3: CASSLGTGANQPQHF
length: 16; J: TRBJ1-2; size: -; D: TRBD1; V: TRBV3-1/TRBV3-2; DNA: TGTGCCAGCAGCCCGTCCAGGGGGTTAGCTAACTATGGCTACACCTTC; CDR3: CASSPSRGLANYGYTF
length: 15; J: TRBJ2-3; size: -; D: TRBD1; V: TRBV5-1; DNA: TGCGCCAGCAGCGCGGACAGGGTAGGGACAGATACGCAGTATTTT; CDR3: CASSADRVGTDTQYF
length: 14; J: TRBJ1-5; size: -; D: TRBD1; V: TRBV30; DNA: TGTGCCTGGAGTCCGGGACAGATTAGTCAGCCCCAGCATTTT; CDR3: CAWSPGQISQPQHF
length: 15; J: TRBJ1-6; size: -; D: -; V: TRBV9; DNA: TGTGCCAGCAGCACTCAGACAGGCCTCTATTCACCCCTCCACTTT; CDR3: CASSTQTGLYSPLHF
length: 13; J: TRBJ1-2; size: -; D: -; V: TRBV6-5; DNA: TGTGCCAGCAGTCGCACAGGGTCCGGTGGCTACACCTTC; CDR3: CASSRTGSGGYTF
length: 16; J: TRBJ2-5; size: -; D: -; V: TRBV3-1/TRBV3-2; DNA: TGTGCCAGCAGCTACTCGCCTTCGCGGGCCCAAGAGACCCAGTACTTC; CDR3: CASSYSPSRAQETQYF
length: 14; J: TRBJ2-7; size: -; D: TRBD2; V: TRBV9; DNA: TGTGCCAGCAGCGTAACGGCGGGAGGGGACGAGCAGTACTTC; CDR3: CASSVTAGGDEQYF
length: 14; J: TRBJ2-7; size: -; D: TRBD1; V: TRBV28; DNA: TGTGCCAGCAGTTTGGGGACAGGGCCCTACGAGCAGTACTTC; CDR3: CASSLGTGPYEQYF
length: 15; J: TRBJ2-7; size: once; D: TRBD1; V: TRBV5-4; DNA: TGTGCCAGCAGCGGGGGCGGGACAGGGGGTAGCGAGCAGTACTTC; CDR3: CASSGGGTGGSEQYF
length: 13; J: TRBJ2-7; size: -; D: -; V: TRBV10-3; DNA: TGTGCCATCAGTGATGATGGGGCTCGGGAGCAGTACTTC; CDR3: CAISDDGAREQYF
length: 15; J: TRBJ1-5; size: -; D: -; V: TRBV5-4; DNA: TGTGCCAGCAGCACGGGGGGAGCTAGCAATCAGCCCCAGCATTTT; CDR3: CASSTGGASNQPQHF
length: 14; J: TRBJ1-4; size: -; D: -; V: TRBV19; DNA: TGTGCCAGTAGTAGCGGAGCGGAGAATGAAAAACTGTTTTTT; CDR3: CASSSGAENEKLFF
length: 14; J: TRBJ2-7; size: -; D: -; V: TRBV29-1; DNA: TGCAGCGTGGTGGACCGTTCGGGGTCCTACGAGCAGTACTTC; CDR3: CSVVDRSGSYEQYF
length: 13; J: TRBJ2-1; size: -; D: -; V: TRBV5-4; DNA: TGTGCCAGCAGTTCCAGGGGTAGGAATGAGCAGTTCTTC; CDR3: CASSSRGRNEQFF
length: 11; J: TRBJ2-1; size: -; D: -; V: TRBV30; DNA: TGTGCCTGGAGTTTGACGGGGGAGCAGTTCTTC; CDR3: CAWSLTGEQFF
length: 13; J: TRBJ2-3; size: -; D: TRBD2; V: TRBV5-4; DNA: TGTGCCAGCAGGGCGGGAGCTACAGATACGCAGTATTTT; CDR3: CASRAGATDTQYF
length: 14; J: TRBJ1-2; size: once; D: -; V: TRBV28; DNA: TGTGCCAGCAGTTCCGGGACACTCCGGCCGCTCCCTTACTTC; CDR3: CASSSGTLRPLPYF
length: 13; J: TRBJ2-7; size: -; D: TRBD2; V: TRBV20-1; DNA: TGCAGTGCTAGTCGACTAGCGCCCGGCGAGCAGTACTTC; CDR3: CSASRLAPGEQYF
length: 13; J: TRBJ1-2; size: -; D: -; V: TRBV7-3; DNA: TGTGCCAGCAGCTTCGTCCGAGTGAACGGCTACACCTTC; CDR3: CASSFVRVNGYTF
length: 13; J: TRBJ1-4; size: -; D: TRBD1; V: TRBV5-1; DNA: TGCGCCAGCCAGGGGACAGGGAATGAAAAACTGTTTTTT; CDR3: CASQGTGNEKLFF
length: 16; J: TRBJ1-2; size: once; D: TRBD1; V: TRBV25-1; DNA: TGTGCCAGCAGCTCCGGGACAGGGGGTTTCAACTATGGCTACACCTTC; CDR3: CASSSGTGGFNYGYTF
length: 13; J: TRBJ1-3; size: -; D: -; V: TRBV12-3/TRBV12-4; DNA: TGTGCCAGCAGGTGGGCCTCTGGAAACACCATATATTTT; CDR3: CASRWASGNTIYF
length: 17; J: TRBJ2-2; size: once; D: -; V: TRBV5-6; DNA: TGTGCCAGCAGCTCACCCCTCTTAAGGGGTAACACCGGGGAGCTGTTTTTT; CDR3: CASSSPLLRGNTGELFF
length: 16; J: TRBJ1-5; size: -; D: -; V: TRBV4-1; DNA: TGCGCCAGCAGCCAATTCAGTGGTTGGAGCAATCAGCCCCAGCATTTT; CDR3: CASSQFSGWSNQPQHF
length: 14; J: TRBJ1-2; size: -; D: TRBD1; V: TRBV9; DNA: TGTGCCAGCAGCGCCTCCGGGACAGAACTTGGCTACACCTTC; CDR3: CASSASGTELGYTF
length: 12; J: TRBJ1-4; size: -; D: -; V: TRBV28; DNA: TGTGTCTCGGGTGGATTTAATGAAAAACTGTTTTTT; CDR3: CVSGGFNEKLFF
length: 13; J: TRBJ1-6; size: -; D: TRBD1; V: TRBV27; DNA: TGTGCCAGCCGGGGACAGACTGATTCACCCCTCCACTTT; CDR3: CASRGQTDSPLHF
length: 16; J: TRBJ1-6; size: -; D: TRBD1; V: TRBV2; DNA: TGTGCCAGCAGTGGACAGGGCGGGTCCTATAATTCACCCCTCCACTTT; CDR3: CASSGQGGSYNSPLHF
length: 17; J: TRBJ1-5; size: once; D: -; V: TRBV19; DNA: TGTGCCAGTAACCGCCGGGGGGGTCTTTATAGCAATCAGCCCCAGCATTTT; CDR3: CASNRRGGLYSNQPQHF
length: 12; J: TRBJ1-2; size: -; D: -; V: TRBV7-8; DNA: TGTGCCAGCACCGACACCGAGTCGGGCTACACCTTC; CDR3: CASTDTESGYTF
length: 12; J: TRBJ2-5; size: -; D: TRBD1; V: TRBV2; DNA: TGTGCCAGCAGGGACAGGGAAGAGACCCAGTACTTC; CDR3: CASRDREETQYF
length: 16; J: TRBJ2-1; size: once; D: -; V: TRBV5-5; DNA: TGTGCCAGCAGCTTGGCCACACAGGGATTGGGGGATGAGCAGTTCTTC; CDR3: CASSLATQGLGDEQFF